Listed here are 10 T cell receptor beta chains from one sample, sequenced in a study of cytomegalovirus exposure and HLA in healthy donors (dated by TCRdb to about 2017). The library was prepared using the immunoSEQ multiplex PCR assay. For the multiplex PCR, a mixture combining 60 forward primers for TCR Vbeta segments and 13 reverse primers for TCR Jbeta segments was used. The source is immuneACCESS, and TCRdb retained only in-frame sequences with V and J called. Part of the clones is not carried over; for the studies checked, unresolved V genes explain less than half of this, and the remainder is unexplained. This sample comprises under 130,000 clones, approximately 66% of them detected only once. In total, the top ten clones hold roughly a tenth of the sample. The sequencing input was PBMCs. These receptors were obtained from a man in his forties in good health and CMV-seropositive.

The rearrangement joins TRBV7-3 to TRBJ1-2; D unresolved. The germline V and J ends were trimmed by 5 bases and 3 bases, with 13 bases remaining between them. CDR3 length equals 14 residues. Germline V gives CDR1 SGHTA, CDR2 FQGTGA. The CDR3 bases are TGTGCCAGCAGCCCCGGCGGGTACGACTATGGCTACACCTTC. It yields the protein CASSPGGYDYGYTF.

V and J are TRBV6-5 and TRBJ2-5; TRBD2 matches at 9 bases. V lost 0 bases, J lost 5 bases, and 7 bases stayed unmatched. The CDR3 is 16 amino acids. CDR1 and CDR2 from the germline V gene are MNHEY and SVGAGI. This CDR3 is CASSYSGGRAGETQYF. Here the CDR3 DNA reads TGTGCCAGCAGTTACTCGGGCGGGAGGGCCGGGGAGACCCAGTACTTC.

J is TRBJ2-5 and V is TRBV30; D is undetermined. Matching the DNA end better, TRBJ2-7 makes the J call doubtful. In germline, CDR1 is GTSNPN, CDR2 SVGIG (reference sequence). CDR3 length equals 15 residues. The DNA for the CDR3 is TGTGCCTGGAGGATGATAGGCGGAAACTCCTACGAGCAGTACTTC. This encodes CAWRMIGGNSYEQYF.

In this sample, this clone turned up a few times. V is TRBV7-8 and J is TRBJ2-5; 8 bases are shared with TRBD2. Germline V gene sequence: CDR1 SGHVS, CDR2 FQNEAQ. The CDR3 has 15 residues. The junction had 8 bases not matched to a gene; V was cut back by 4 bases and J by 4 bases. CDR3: CASSSGLGGGETQYF. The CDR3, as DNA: TGTGCCAGCAGCTCGGGACTAGGGGGGGGAGAGACCCAGTACTTC.

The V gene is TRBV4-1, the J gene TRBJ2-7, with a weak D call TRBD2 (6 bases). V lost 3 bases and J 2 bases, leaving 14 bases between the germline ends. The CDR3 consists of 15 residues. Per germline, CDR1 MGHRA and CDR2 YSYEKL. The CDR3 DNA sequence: TGCGCCAGCAGCCAGCTACCCCGGGGGACCTACGAGCAGTACGTC. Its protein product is CASSQLPRGTYEQYV.

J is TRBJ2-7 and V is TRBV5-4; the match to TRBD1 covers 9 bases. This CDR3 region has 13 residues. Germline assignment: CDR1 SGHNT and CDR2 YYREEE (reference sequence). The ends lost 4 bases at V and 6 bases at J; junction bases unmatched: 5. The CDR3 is CASSQQGAGEQYV. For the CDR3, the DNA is TGTGCCAGCAGCCAACAGGGGGCAGGCGAGCAGTACGTC.

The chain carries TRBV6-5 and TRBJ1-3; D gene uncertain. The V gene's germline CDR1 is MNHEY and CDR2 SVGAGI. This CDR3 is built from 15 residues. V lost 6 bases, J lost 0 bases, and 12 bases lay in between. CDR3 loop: CASRFSSSSGNTIYF. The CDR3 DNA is TGTGCCAGCAGATTTTCATCGAGCTCTGGAAACACCATATATTTT.

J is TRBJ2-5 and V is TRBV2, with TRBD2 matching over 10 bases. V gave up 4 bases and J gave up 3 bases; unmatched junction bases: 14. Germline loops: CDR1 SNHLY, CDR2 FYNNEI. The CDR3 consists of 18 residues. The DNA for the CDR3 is TGTGCCAGCAGTGGAAACAGGGGTAGGACTAGCGGAGAAGAGACCCAGTACTTC. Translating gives CASSGNRGRTSGEETQYF.

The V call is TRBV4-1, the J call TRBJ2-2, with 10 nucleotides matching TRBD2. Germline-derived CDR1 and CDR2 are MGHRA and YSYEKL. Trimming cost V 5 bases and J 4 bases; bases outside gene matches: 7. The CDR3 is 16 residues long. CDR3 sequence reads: CASSYLAGVGTGELFF. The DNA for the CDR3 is TGCGCCAGCAGCTACCTAGCGGGAGTGGGCACCGGGGAGCTGTTTTTT.

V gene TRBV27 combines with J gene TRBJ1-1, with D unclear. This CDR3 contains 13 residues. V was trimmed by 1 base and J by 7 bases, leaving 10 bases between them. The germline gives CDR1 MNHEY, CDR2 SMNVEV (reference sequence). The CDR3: CASSLWPGDEAFF. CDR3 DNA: TGTGCCAGCAGTTTATGGCCCGGGGATGAAGCTTTCTTT.